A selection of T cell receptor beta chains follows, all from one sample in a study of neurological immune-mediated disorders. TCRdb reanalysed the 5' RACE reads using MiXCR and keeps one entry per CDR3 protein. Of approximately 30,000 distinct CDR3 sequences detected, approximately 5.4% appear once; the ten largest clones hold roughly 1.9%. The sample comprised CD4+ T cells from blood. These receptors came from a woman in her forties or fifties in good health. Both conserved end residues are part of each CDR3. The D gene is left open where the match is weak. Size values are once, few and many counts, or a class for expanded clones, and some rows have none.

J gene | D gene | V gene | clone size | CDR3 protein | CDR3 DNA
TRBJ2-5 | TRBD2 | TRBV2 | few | CASSGTSGGQETQYF | TGTGCCAGCAGTGGGACTAGCGGGGGGCAAGAGACCCAGTACTTC
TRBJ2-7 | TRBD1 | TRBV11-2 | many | CASSPISRDRGYEQYF | TGTGCCAGCAGCCCCATCAGCCGGGACAGGGGATACGAGCAGTACTTC
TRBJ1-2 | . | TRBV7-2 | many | CASSSTGYGYTF | TGTGCCAGCAGCTCCACAGGGTATGGCTACACCTTC
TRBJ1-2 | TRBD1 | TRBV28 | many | CASRSGTGNTGYGYTF | TGTGCCAGCAGGTCCGGGACAGGGAACACAGGGTATGGCTACACCTTC
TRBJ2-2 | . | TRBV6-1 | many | CASSVWTENTGELFF | TGTGCCAGCAGTGTCTGGACGGAGAACACCGGGGAGCTGTTTTTT
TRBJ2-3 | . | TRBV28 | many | CASSLQGTDTQYF | TGTGCCAGCAGTTTGCAGGGCACAGATACGCAGTATTTT
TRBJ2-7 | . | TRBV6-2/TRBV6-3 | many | CASSDTYEQYF | TGTGCCAGCAGTGACACCTACGAGCAGTACTTC
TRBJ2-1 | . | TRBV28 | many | CASSSHSGGKYNEQFF | TGTGCCAGCAGTTCCCACTCCGGGGGTAAATACAATGAGCAGTTCTTC
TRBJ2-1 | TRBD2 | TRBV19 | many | CASTWGKGGRAVFEQFF | TGTGCCAGTACCTGGGGTAAGGGCGGGAGGGCGGTCTTTGAGCAGTTCTTC
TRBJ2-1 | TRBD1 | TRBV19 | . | CASTRGSSYNEQFF | TGTGCCAGCACCAGGGGGAGCTCCTACAATGAGCAGTTCTTC
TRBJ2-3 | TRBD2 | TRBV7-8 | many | CASSLSLRARGTSGKRTDTQYF | TGTGCCAGCAGCTTAAGCCTGCGTGCCAGGGGGACTAGCGGGAAACGCACAGATACGCAGTATTTT
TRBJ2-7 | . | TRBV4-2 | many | CASSQDPGTLSYEQYF | TGTGCCAGCAGCCAAGACCCTGGCACACTATCCTACGAGCAGTACTTC
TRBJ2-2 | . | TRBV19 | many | CASSIRQGGTGELFF | TGTGCCAGTAGTATTCGGCAGGGAGGCACCGGGGAGCTGTTTTTT
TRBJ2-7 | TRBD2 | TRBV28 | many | CASSKAGGLAGAYEQYF | TGTGCCAGCAGTAAAGCCGGCGGACTAGCGGGAGCCTACGAGCAGTACTTC
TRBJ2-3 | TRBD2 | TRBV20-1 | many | CSARGSGRGKTFTDTQYF | TGCAGTGCGCGGGGTAGCGGGAGGGGAAAAACCTTCACAGATACGCAGTATTTT
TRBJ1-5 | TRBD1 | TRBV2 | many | CASSEGDRGNQPQHF | TGTGCCAGCAGTGAAGGGGACAGGGGTAATCAGCCCCAGCATTTT
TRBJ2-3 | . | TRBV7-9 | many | CASSLSADTQYF | TGTGCCAGCAGCTTATCCGCGGATACGCAGTATTTT
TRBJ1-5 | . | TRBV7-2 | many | CASSLNQQPQHF | TGTGCCAGCAGCTTAAACCAACAGCCCCAGCATTTT
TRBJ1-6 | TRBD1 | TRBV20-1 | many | CSAGDRENSPLHF | TGCAGTGCTGGGGACAGGGAGAATTCACCCCTCCACTTT
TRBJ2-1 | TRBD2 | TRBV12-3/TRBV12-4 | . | CASSLYSGGSYNEQFF | TGTGCCAGCAGTTTATATTCGGGGGGCTCCTACAATGAGCAGTTCTTC
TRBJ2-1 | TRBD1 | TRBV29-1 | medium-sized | CSLELTGRNEQFF | TGCAGCCTCGAGCTGACAGGGCGTAATGAGCAGTTCTTC
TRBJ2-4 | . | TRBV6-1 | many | CASSQGGTTAKNIQYF | TGTGCCAGCAGCCAGGGGGGGACAACGGCCAAAAACATTCAGTACTTC
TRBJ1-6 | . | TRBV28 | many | CASSPSPPGVLASPLHF | TGTGCCAGCAGTCCTTCCCCTCCGGGGGTGTTGGCATCACCCCTCCACTTT
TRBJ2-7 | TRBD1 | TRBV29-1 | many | CSARTGAYEQYF | TGCAGCGCCCGGACAGGAGCCTACGAGCAGTACTTC
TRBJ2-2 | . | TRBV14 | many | CASSELYTGELFF | TGTGCCAGCAGCGAGCTTTATACCGGGGAGCTGTTTTTT
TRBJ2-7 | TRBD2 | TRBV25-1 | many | CASRGGLAGHSYEQYF | TGTGCCAGCAGAGGGGGACTAGCGGGACACTCCTACGAGCAGTACTTC
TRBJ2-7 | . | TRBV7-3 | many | CASSLGVAYEQYF | TGTGCCAGCAGCTTAGGCGTTGCCTACGAGCAGTACTTC
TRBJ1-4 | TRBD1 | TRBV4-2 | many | CASSQSRQGNEKLFF | TGTGCCAGCAGCCAGTCGCGACAGGGAAATGAAAAACTGTTTTTT
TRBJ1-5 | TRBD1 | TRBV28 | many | CASRIDRGGNQPQHF | TGTGCCAGCAGGATAGACAGGGGCGGCAATCAGCCCCAGCATTTT
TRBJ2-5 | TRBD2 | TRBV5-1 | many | CASSLSGGQRTQYF | TGCGCCAGCAGCTTAAGCGGGGGGCAAAGGACCCAGTACTTC
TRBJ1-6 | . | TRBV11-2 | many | CASSLEPNPYNSPLHF | TGTGCCAGCAGCTTAGAACCTAATCCCTATAATTCACCCCTCCACTTT
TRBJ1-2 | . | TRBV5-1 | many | CASSLGHVGGNYGYTF | TGCGCCAGCAGCTTGGGGCACGTGGGGGGTAACTATGGCTACACCTTC
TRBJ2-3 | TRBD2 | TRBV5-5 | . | CASRSGRADDTQYF | TGTGCCAGCAGAAGCGGGAGGGCGGATGATACGCAGTATTTT
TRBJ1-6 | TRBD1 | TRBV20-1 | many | CSATHRQGRISPLHF | TGCAGTGCTACGCACCGACAGGGAAGGATTTCACCCCTCCACTTT
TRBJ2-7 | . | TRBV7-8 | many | CASLSGIEQYF | TGTGCCAGCTTAAGCGGCATCGAGCAGTACTTC
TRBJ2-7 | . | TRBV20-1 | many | CSGEGNLEEQYF | TGCAGTGGTGAAGGCAACCTGGAAGAGCAGTACTTC
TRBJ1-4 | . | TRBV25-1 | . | CASSGDTGIAEKLFF | TGTGCCAGCAGTGGCGACACAGGGATTGCAGAAAAACTGTTTTTT
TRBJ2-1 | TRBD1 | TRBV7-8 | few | CASSASGTGTYNEQFF | TGTGCCAGCAGCGCCTCCGGGACAGGGACTTACAATGAGCAGTTCTTC
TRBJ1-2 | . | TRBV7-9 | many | CASSLKDGTHGYTF | TGTGCCAGCAGCCTAAAGGACGGAACCCATGGCTACACCTTC
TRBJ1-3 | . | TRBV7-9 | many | CASSSDSGIGNTIYF | TGTGCCAGCAGCTCTGACAGTGGTATTGGAAACACCATATATTTT
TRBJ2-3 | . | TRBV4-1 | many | CASSHLGDRTDTQYF | TGCGCCAGCAGCCACCTTGGGGACCGCACAGATACGCAGTATTTT
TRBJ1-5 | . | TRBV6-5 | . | CASSYSRNQPQHF | TGTGCCAGCAGTTACTCGAGGAATCAGCCCCAGCATTTT
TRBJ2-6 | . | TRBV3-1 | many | CASSSRGVSSGANVLTF | TGTGCCAGCAGCTCCAGGGGTGTCAGCTCTGGGGCCAACGTCCTGACTTTC
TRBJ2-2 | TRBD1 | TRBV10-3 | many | CAIRWQGAGELFF | TGTGCCATCAGGTGGCAGGGGGCCGGGGAGCTGTTTTTT